The clone carrying this T cell receptor (beta chain) was seen a handful of times. Its antigen is unidentified. The CDR3 consists of 15 residues. TCRdb redid the calling of the 5' RACE reads with MiXCR, one entry per CDR3 protein. The sample holds 200,000 to 300,000 distinct CDR3 sequences, 10% to 15% seen once. These data come from a study of T cells after yellow fever vaccination. General study findings and limits: The secondary response was weaker but peaked faster, day 5 versus 15.

The TCR comes from a man aged 25-45 years who received the YFV17D yellow fever vaccine. V is TRBV21-1 and J is TRBJ1-1; TRBD1 was called by the table and not checked on the DNA. TRBV21-1 is flagged as a pseudogene. Sequenced material: CD4+ T cells sorted from PBMCs, taken 45 days after the yellow fever booster vaccination. CDR3 nucleotide sequence: TGTGCCAGCAGCAAAGAGGGACGCGGGGGCACTGAAGCTTTCTTT. It specifies CASSKEGRGGTEAFF.